These 15 T cell receptor beta chains originate from one sample sequenced in a study of shared clonotypes between healthy human individuals. The data were produced by immunoSEQ multiplex PCR, yet TCRdb's version contains in-frame clones alone and is incomplete. The table includes some 95,000 clones, roughly two thirds detected once. The sequencing sample was made of memory CD8+ T cells sorted from blood. The subset: CD45RO+ cells pooled with CCR7-negative TemRA cells. These receptors all stem from a man aged 25 to 40 in good health.

This chain links TRBV27 with TRBJ2-5; perhaps TRBD2 as D (5 bases). Trimming left V 3 bases short and J 11 bases short, with 13 bases between. Germline loops: CDR1 MNHEY, CDR2 SMNVEV (reference sequence). The CDR3 contains 12 residues. The CDR3 is CASSFPGKGQYF. DNA for the CDR3: TGTGCCAGCAGTTTCCCGGGGAAAGGGCAGTACTTC.

V is TRBV28 and J is TRBJ1-1, with TRBD1 matching over 8 bases. After removal of 6 bases from V and 0 bases from J, the junction contained 9 bases not matched to a gene. CDR1 and CDR2 from the germline V gene are MDHEN and SYDVKM. The CDR3 runs to 16 residues. This CDR3 reads CASSPLAGGMNTEAFF. CDR3 DNA: TGTGCCAGCAGCCCGTTGGCAGGGGGCATGAACACTGAAGCTTTCTTT.

V gene TRBV10-3 combines with J gene TRBJ2-2; the match to TRBD2 covers 10 bases. Germline trimming cut 8 bases from V and 3 bases from J; bases unmatched to any gene: 9. The CDR3 totals 16 residues. From germline, CDR1 is ENHRY and CDR2 SYGVKD. In DNA form, the CDR3 reads TGTGCCATCTTAAGAGCGGGAGGGAAGTACACCGGGGAGCTGTTTTTT. It yields the protein CAILRAGGKYTGELFF.

This clone has more than one count but fewer than ten. This chain links TRBV30 with TRBJ2-5; D is possibly TRBD1 (6 bases). The CDR3 consists of 14 residues. The germline CDR1 and CDR2 sequences are GTSNPN and SVGIG (reference sequence). Trimming took 0 bases from V and 4 from J, leaving 12 bases between them. The chain's CDR3 is CAWSVGTMTETQYF. The DNA for the CDR3 is TGTGCCTGGAGTGTAGGGACAATGACAGAGACCCAGTACTTC.

The V call is TRBV27, the J call TRBJ2-1; maybe TRBD2 (7 bases). Trimming pared 6 bases from V and 12 bases from J, leaving 24 bases between. There are 15 residues in the CDR3. CDR1 is MNHEY and CDR2 is SMNVEV in the germline V gene (reference sequence). The CDR3 DNA reads as TGTGCCAGCAGCCAAGGGGGGAGGGGAAATGTAGGGCAGTTCTTC. This encodes CASSQGGRGNVGQFF.

In its sample, this clone was seen once. V gene TRBV7-6 combines with J gene TRBJ1-2; no clear D. The CDR3 extends over 13 amino acids. Per germline, CDR1 SGHVS and CDR2 FNYEAQ. V was pared by 2 bases and J by 4 bases, with 8 bases between. The CDR3 nucleotides are TGTGCCAGCAGCTTAAATCTAGGCTATGGCTACACCTTC. Translation: CASSLNLGYGYTF.

A few counts support this clone. The chain employs TRBV15 and TRBJ2-7; 7 bases are a match to TRBD1. V gave up 8 bases and J gave up 0 bases; unmatched junction bases: 1. This CDR3 region has 12 residues. CDR1 is LNHNV, CDR2 YYDKDF, per germline (reference sequence). In DNA, the CDR3 is TGTGCCACCGGGACAGTCTCCTACGAGCAGTACTTC. Its protein product is CATGTVSYEQYF. Combining the CDR3 with reference TRBV15 and TRBJ2-7 gives the whole variable domain DAMVIQNPRYQVTQFGKPVTLSCSQTLNHNVMYWYQQKSSQAPKLLFHYYDKDFNNEADTPDNFQSRRPNTSFCFLDIRSPGLGDTAMYLCATGTVSYEQYFGPGTRLTVT.

The chain employs TRBV20-1 and TRBJ2-6; unclear D gene. Germline CDR1 and CDR2: DFQATT and SNEGSKA (reference sequence). The V and J ends lost 5 bases and 3 bases respectively, with 2 bases between them. The CDR3 covers 11 residues. CDR3 in amino acids: CSAFGANVLTF. Here the CDR3 DNA reads TGCAGTGCTTTTGGGGCCAACGTCCTGACTTTC.

The chain combines TRBV5-1 with TRBJ1-1, with a weak D call TRBD1 (5 bases). V was shortened by 1 base and J by 4 bases, with 14 bases between the two germline ends. The length of the CDR3 is 15 residues. Germline V lookup: CDR1 SGHRS, CDR2 YFSETQ. CDR3 in DNA: TGCGCCAGCAGCTTGAGAGGCCAGGGAGGCACTGAAGCTTTCTTT. This gives the protein CASSLRGQGGTEAFF.

The chain has TRBV19 and TRBJ1-2, with D possibly TRBD1 on 6 matching bases. V was cut by 3 bases and J by 0 bases, with 14 bases left in between. Germline V lookup: CDR1 LNHDA, CDR2 SQIVND (reference sequence). The CDR3 runs 16 residues. The CDR3, as DNA: TGTGCCAGTAGTATCGGGGTCTACAGGGCTAACTATGGCTACACCTTC. Its translation: CASSIGVYRANYGYTF.

For this clone: With a much larger clone just one base away, this may be a read error. The genes are TRBV2 and TRBJ2-1; 7 bases align to TRBD2. Germline assignment: CDR1 SNHLY and CDR2 FYNNEI. This CDR3 spans 15 amino acids. With 3 bases clipped from V and 0 bases from J, the junction kept 2 bases outside the gene matches. The CDR3 DNA sequence: TGTGCCAGCAGTGACGGCGGGAGCTCCTACAATGAGCAGTTCTTC. It specifies CASSDGGSSYNEQFF.

This chain connects TRBV4-3 to TRBJ2-1, with a tentative D call TRBD2 (7 bases). Looked up from germline, CDR1 is LGHNA and CDR2 is YSLEER. V was pared by 2 bases and J by 5 bases, with 19 bases between. CDR3 size: 17 residues. CDR3 loop: CASSQIRGGGYDNEQFF. CDR3 bases: TGCGCCAGCAGCCAAATTAGGGGGGGAGGGTACGACAATGAGCAGTTCTTC.

The chain combines TRBV28 with TRBJ2-1, with TRBD2 identical over 7 bases. CDR3 length: 14 amino acids. Germline V gene lookup returns CDR1 MDHEN and CDR2 SYDVKM. The trim removed 6 bases at V and 6 bases at J, leaving 8 bases unmatched. The CDR3 DNA sequence: TGTGCCAGCAGCTCGCCGGGACTAATCAATGAGCAGTTCTTC. Encoded protein: CASSSPGLINEQFF.

V gene TRBV5-4 combines with J gene TRBJ1-1, with D hard to call. V was cut by 0 bases and J by 5 bases, with 11 bases left in between. The CDR3 extends over 14 amino acids. Germline CDR1 is SGHNT and CDR2 is YYREEE (reference sequence). CDR3 coding DNA: TGTGCCAGCAGCTTGGGAGGCCCAGGTACTGAAGCTTTCTTT. Protein: CASSLGGPGTEAFF.

J is TRBJ2-7 and V is TRBV5-6, with D perhaps matching TRBD1 (6 bases). Germline V gene lookup returns CDR1 SGHDT and CDR2 YYEEEE. The CDR3 spans 14 residues. The V end lost 4 bases, the J end lost 1 base, and 12 bases lay between the germline ends. Here the CDR3 DNA reads TGTGCCAGCAGCAGCACCACAGGGTCCTACGAGCAGTACTTC. Translation: CASSSTTGSYEQYF.